Reported below is one T cell receptor (beta chain). Its antigen remains undetermined. Per-base quality was not reported, and no clone a single base away is much larger than it. This sample includes further DNA sequences coding for the same CDR3. Per the germline V gene, SNHLY is the CDR1 and FYNNEI is the CDR2. V is pared back by 1 base and J by 2 bases, with 12 bases lying between the germline termini. The CDR3 contains 17 residues, cysteine and phenylalanine counted. The DNA shown is the 51-base CDR3, in frame from base 1. This sample was included in a study of control samples from healthy donors and cancer patients (dated by TCRdb to about 2020). Libraries were constructed by the immunoSEQ multiplex PCR assay. As stored in TCRdb, this immuneACCESS dataset retains in-frame rearrangements with V and J assigned. A fraction of the clones does not appear; measured against another copy, unresolved V genes explain less than half of the discrepancy, and the remainder lacks a known reason. For this sample there are about 80,000 clones; approximately 91% appear just once. In total, the top ten clones hold more than 5.5% of the sample.

The chain couples TRBV2 to TRBJ2-6; D gene: possibly TRBD1, on 5 matching bases. The sample was blood. This TCR derives from a woman in her forties or fifties in good health. The sequence in DNA is TGTGCCAGCAGTGAAGAAGGGGTGGGGACTGGGGCCAACGTCCTGACTTTC. This gives the protein CASSEEGVGTGANVLTF. With all but the CDR3 taken from the reference TRBV2 and TRBJ2-6 genes, the full variable domain is: EPEVTQTPSHQVTQMGQEVILRCVPISNHLYFYWYRQILGQKVEFLVSFYNNEISEKSEIFDDQFSVERPDGSNFTLKIRSTKLEDSAMYFCASSEEGVGTGANVLTFGAGSRLTVL.